A selection of T cell receptor beta chains follows, all from one sample in a study of cytomegalovirus exposure and HLA in healthy donors. The data were produced by immunoSEQ multiplex PCR, yet TCRdb's version contains in-frame clones alone and is incomplete. The table has about 130,000 clones, about 80% seen once. Sequenced input: PBMCs. These receptors were collected from a young man in good health and CMV-seropositive. CDR3s include the opening cysteine and the closing phenylalanine or tryptophan. D genes are given only for firm matches. Where a row states a size, it is once, few, many or the class of an expanded clone; other rows omit it.

D	V	size	J	DNA	CDR3
.	TRBV12-1	.	TRBJ1-2	TGTGCCAGCAGCTGGGGAGGGACCCTTAACTATGGCTACACCTTC	CASSWGGTLNYGYTF
TRBD1	TRBV7-3	.	TRBJ2-7	TGTGCCAGCGGGACAGGCTCCTACGAGCAGTACTTC	CASGTGSYEQYF
TRBD2	TRBV29-1	.	TRBJ2-5	TGCAGCGCGGGACTAGCGGAAGAGACCCAGTACTTC	CSAGLAEETQYF
.	TRBV5-6	.	TRBJ1-4	TGTGCCAGCAGCTCATACCGGGTTAATGAAAAACTGTTTTTT	CASSSYRVNEKLFF
TRBD1	TRBV19	.	TRBJ2-1	TGTGCCAGTAGCCCGACAGGGAATGAGCAGTTCTTC	CASSPTGNEQFF
TRBD2	TRBV4-1	.	TRBJ2-3	TGCGCCAGCAGCCAAGTAGCGGGAGGCACAGATACGCAGTATTTT	CASSQVAGGTDTQYF
.	TRBV7-3	few	TRBJ2-7	TGTGCCAGCAGCAAGGCCGGGACATCCTACGAGCAGTACTTC	CASSKAGTSYEQYF
TRBD1	TRBV6-5	.	TRBJ1-2	TGTGCCAGCAGTCCGATCTCGACAGGGGTTGGCTACACCTTC	CASSPISTGVGYTF
TRBD2	TRBV14	.	TRBJ2-1	TGTGCCAGCAGCCCTTATAGCGGGGTAGGTTACAATGAGCAGTTCTTC	CASSPYSGVGYNEQFF
TRBD1	TRBV5-6	.	TRBJ1-2	TGTGCCAGCAGCTTGGACAGGGGTACCTATGGCTACACCTTC	CASSLDRGTYGYTF
TRBD2	TRBV29-1	.	TRBJ2-1	TGCAGCGTTGACGGACTAGCGGAAAATGAGCAGTTCTTC	CSVDGLAENEQFF
.	TRBV7-2	.	TRBJ1-4	TGTGCCAGCAGCTTGTCCCGAGGGGGTGAAAAACTGTTTTTT	CASSLSRGGEKLFF
TRBD1	TRBV5-4	.	TRBJ2-7	TGTGCCAGCAGCTTTGAGGGACAGGGTTTGAGTTCGGAGCAGTACTTC	CASSFEGQGLSSEQYF
.	TRBV5-1	.	TRBJ1-1	TGCGCCAGCAACGGGGGGGCGACAGTACAGAACACTGAAGCTTTCTTT	CASNGGATVQNTEAFF
.	TRBV7-8	.	TRBJ1-4	TGTGCCAGCAGCTTATGGGGCCGGGAAAAACTGTTTTTT	CASSLWGREKLFF
.	TRBV4-1	.	TRBJ2-2	TGCGCCAGCAGCCAAGACAGGGTCACCGGGGAGCTGTTTTTT	CASSQDRVTGELFF
.	TRBV6-6	once	TRBJ1-1	TGTGCCAGCAGTCTACAGGACACGAACACTGAAGCTTTCTTT	CASSLQDTNTEAFF
TRBD2	TRBV27	.	TRBJ2-7	TGTGCCAGCAGTTCCTTAGCGGGAGTGAATGGGACCTACGAGCAGTACTTC	CASSSLAGVNGTYEQYF
.	TRBV6-1	once	TRBJ2-1	TGTGCCAGCGGAGGGGAATACAATGAGCAGTTCTTC	CASGGEYNEQFF
TRBD2	TRBV5-1	once	TRBJ2-5	TGCGCCAGCAGCTTGCAAACTAGCGGGAGTGGAGAGACCCAGTACTTC	CASSLQTSGSGETQYF
.	TRBV29-1	few	TRBJ1-2	TGCAGCGTTCGACTGGGGGCTCGGGGCTACACCTTC	CSVRLGARGYTF
.	TRBV6-6	.	TRBJ2-7	TGTGCCAGCAGTCCCTCGACAGGCTCCTACGAGCAGTACTTC	CASSPSTGSYEQYF
.	TRBV7-6	.	TRBJ2-3	TGTGCCAGCAGCTTAGGGGCCTCCCCTACAGGGTTGTCCACAGATACGCAGTATTTT	CASSLGASPTGLSTDTQYF
.	TRBV5-4	.	TRBJ2-5	TGTGCCAGCAGCTTGGGCCCGGAAGAGACCCAGTACTTC	CASSLGPEETQYF
.	TRBV7-9	hyperexpanded	TRBJ2-1	TGTGCCAGCAGCCCCACTATAGGCAATGAGCAGTTCTTC	CASSPTIGNEQFF